This T cell receptor beta chain originates from a study of OX40 agonist ivuxolimab in advanced cancers. Study information: Given to patients was ivuxolimab, an agonistic anti-OX40 (CD134) antibody.

Using immunoSEQ multiplex PCR, the repertoire was profiled, and TCRdb retains in-frame clones only, with some absent. Of around 15,000 clones listed, 65% to 90% were seen once; the top ten hold 3% to 4%. Trimming left V 4 bases short and J 0 bases short, with 11 bases between. Germline CDR1 is SGHRS and CDR2 is YFSETQ. This CDR3 has 15 amino acids. The TCR comes from an adult with an advanced solid tumor such as melanoma, head and neck, liver or kidney cancer. The input for sequencing was CD4+ or CD8+ T cells sorted from blood, taken in a trial of the OX40 agonist ivuxolimab. The rearrangement links TRBV5-1 to TRBJ1-5; weak D call: TRBD1 (5 bases). CDR3 nucleotides: TGCGCCAGCAGCCCTGGGGGGTATAGCAATCAGCCCCAGCATTTT. It translates to CASSPGGYSNQPQHF.